The next 28 T cell receptor beta chains were all read from a single sample in a study of a mutant IDH1 vaccine in newly diagnosed glioma. TCRdb keeps only in-frame clones here, not all; method: immunoSEQ multiplex PCR. Here the sample spans around 61,000 clones, over 80% being singletons. The time point is: week 5, during vaccination. One vaccine dose held 300 ug of mutant IDH1 20-mer peptide and came with topical imiquimod. Their specific antigens are unknown. The material was PBMCs, obtained from a glioma patient whose treatment included an IDH1 peptide vaccine. The receptors stem from a woman in her thirties or forties with glioma.

The V call is TRBV10-3, the J call TRBJ2-7; D uncertain. In germline, CDR1 is ENHRY, CDR2 SYGVKD. V lost 5 bases, J lost 4 bases, and 6 bases lay in between. CDR3 length: 11 residues. CDR3 in amino acids: CAISLGYEQYF. CDR3 nucleotide sequence: TGTGCCATCAGTCTAGGTTACGAGCAGTACTTC.

The chain combines TRBV10-3 with TRBJ1-6; D uncertain. CDR3 length: 15 amino acids. The ends were cut back, 4 bases at V and 3 bases at J, with 10 bases in the middle. The germline V gene has CDR1 ENHRY and CDR2 SYGVKD. The CDR3 spells CAISGTGSYNSPLHF. DNA for the CDR3: TGTGCCATCAGTGGAACGGGCAGCTATAATTCACCCCTCCACTTT.

In DNA form, the CDR3 reads TGTGCCTGGGGGGCCCAGACAGGGGGATATGGCTACACCTTC. Translated: CAWGAQTGGYGYTF. The rearrangement joins TRBV30 to TRBJ1-2, with 9 bases that match TRBD1. The CDR3 covers 14 residues. After removal of 5 bases from V and 5 bases from J, the junction contained 9 bases not matched to a gene. Germline values: CDR1 GTSNPN, CDR2 SVGIG (reference sequence).

The chain is built from TRBV7-8 and TRBJ1-2; 9 positions match TRBD1. The CDR3 has 14 residues. The V segment lost 5 bases and the J segment 4 bases; nucleotides outside the gene matches: 5. Germline V CDR1 and CDR2: SGHVS, FQNEAQ. Here the CDR3 DNA reads TGTGCCAGCAGCGCCGACAGGGGGGGCTATGGCTACACCTTC. This codes for CASSADRGGYGYTF.

The chain combines TRBV10-1 with TRBJ2-3; 8 nucleotides match TRBD2. Germline CDR1 is WNHNN and CDR2 is SYGVQD (reference sequence). The V gene end was trimmed by 3 bases and the J gene end by 1 base; junction bases not matched to a gene: 6. The CDR3 length is 16 residues. In nucleotides, the CDR3 is TGCGCCAGCAGTGAACAAGCGGGAGTAGGCACAGATACGCAGTATTTT. As protein: CASSEQAGVGTDTQYF.

The chain combines TRBV2 with TRBJ2-7; 9 positions agree with TRBD1. Germline V gives CDR1 SNHLY, CDR2 FYNNEI. This CDR3 region has 15 residues. V shed 8 bases and J 2 bases; nucleotides not matched to a gene: 10. The DNA for the CDR3 is TGTGCCAGCTCAGAGGACAGGACAGGGGCCTACGAGCAGTACTTC. Encoded protein: CASSEDRTGAYEQYF.

The V call is TRBV6-5, the J call TRBJ1-1; 8 bases are a match to TRBD1. Trimming at V came to 4 bases and at J to 4 bases, leaving 5 bases not matched to a gene. Germline assignment: CDR1 MNHEY and CDR2 SVGAGI. The CDR3 consists of 14 residues. Here the CDR3 DNA reads TGTGCCAGCAGTTCAGGGGGCGCGGGCACTGAAGCTTTCTTT. As protein: CASSSGGAGTEAFF.

V and J are TRBV11-2 and TRBJ2-5; no reliable D call. Trimming took 0 bases from V and 4 from J, leaving 0 bases between them. The CDR3 has 11 residues. CDR1 SGHAT and CDR2 FQNNGV come from the germline V gene. CDR3 amino acids: CASSLEETQYF. Written as DNA, the CDR3 is TGTGCCAGCAGCTTAGAAGAGACCCAGTACTTC.

V and J are TRBV11-3 and TRBJ2-2, with D unresolved. The V and J ends lost 5 bases and 0 bases respectively, with 7 bases between them. The CDR3 runs to 14 residues. The V gene's germline CDR1 is SGHNT and CDR2 YENEEA. The CDR3 here is CASSHHTNTGELFF. The CDR3 DNA reads as TGTGCCAGCAGCCACCACACGAACACCGGGGAGCTGTTTTTT.

The chain employs TRBV11-2 and TRBJ1-1, with TRBD1 matching over 7 bases. V dropped 4 bases and J dropped 4; count of bases not matched to a gene: 9. This CDR3 has 15 amino acids. Germline assignment: CDR1 SGHAT and CDR2 FQNNGV. This CDR3 is CASSYPGQRSTEAFF. The CDR3 DNA reads as TGTGCCAGCAGCTACCCGGGACAGCGAAGCACTGAAGCTTTCTTT.

The rearrangement links TRBV7-3 to TRBJ2-3, with 11 bases identical to TRBD2. With 4 bases clipped from V and 3 bases from J, the junction kept 3 bases outside the gene matches. Germline V gene sequence: CDR1 SGHTA, CDR2 FQGTGA. The CDR3 runs to 15 residues. The CDR3: CASSYSSGRTDTQYF. CDR3 DNA: TGTGCCAGCAGCTACTCTAGCGGGAGGACAGATACGCAGTATTTT.

The gene calls are TRBV5-1 and TRBJ1-3; TRBD1 is a possible D gene (5 bases). The CDR3 is 14 amino acids. Trimming took off 4 bases at V and 4 bases at J, with 12 bases between the two ends. Germline V gene data show CDR1 as SGHRS and CDR2 as YFSETQ. Here the CDR3 DNA reads TGCGCCAGCAGCCCGGCCGGGGACGGAAACACCATATATTTT. Amino acids: CASSPAGDGNTIYF.

The CDR3 is CASSLGQVNTEAFF. CDR3 DNA: TGTGCCAGCAGCTTAGGACAGGTGAACACTGAAGCTTTCTTT. The chain links TRBV7-6 to TRBJ1-1, with D possibly matching TRBD1 (6 bases). Trimming took off 1 base at V and 0 bases at J, with 6 bases between the two ends. CDR1 is SGHVS and CDR2 is FNYEAQ in the germline V gene. The CDR3 contains 14 residues.

This chain uses TRBV2 with TRBJ2-7; no reliable D call. Germline V gene sequence: CDR1 SNHLY, CDR2 FYNNEI. CDR3 length: 14 residues. Trimming removed 2 bases at V and 0 bases at J, with 8 bases between. CDR3 region: CASSERLTSYEQYF. Written as DNA, the CDR3 is TGTGCCAGCAGTGAAAGACTGACCTCCTACGAGCAGTACTTC.

This chain connects TRBV21-1 to TRBJ1-2; the D call of TRBD1 is as the table states it, not checked on the DNA. TRBV21-1 is marked as a pseudogene. The CDR3 totals 17 residues. The CDR3 protein is CASSKEPQGPGYYRYTF. The CDR3 nucleotides read TGTGCCAGCAGCAAAGAGCCCCAGGGGCCAGGGTATTATAGGTACACCTTC.

The chain links TRBV11-1 to TRBJ1-2; 9 nucleotides agree with TRBD1. Germline loops: CDR1 SGHAT, CDR2 FQDESV (reference sequence). J was trimmed by 6 bases and V by 1 base; bases with no gene match: 6. CDR3 length: 15 residues. This chain's CDR3 is CASSLGTGGADGYTF. CDR3 sequence (DNA): TGTGCCAGCAGCTTAGGAACAGGGGGCGCGGATGGCTACACCTTC.

This rearrangement joins TRBV27 to TRBJ2-5; no reliable D call. The CDR3 runs to 13 residues. CDR1 and CDR2 (germline): MNHEY, SMNVEV (reference sequence). V lost 1 base to trimming and J lost 4 bases, with 7 bases between them. The CDR3 spells CASSLLGRETQYF. CDR3 DNA sequence: TGTGCCAGCAGTTTATTAGGTCGAGAGACCCAGTACTTC.

J is TRBJ2-7 and V is TRBV5-1; D remains unclear. Germline V gives CDR1 SGHRS, CDR2 YFSETQ. This CDR3 is built from 14 residues. V gave up 1 base and J gave up 6 bases, with 14 bases separating them. The CDR3 DNA is TGCGCCAGCAGCTTGTTTGTCTCCCCCGCCGAGCAGTACTTC. Its protein product is CASSLFVSPAEQYF.

The V gene is TRBV7-9, the J gene TRBJ1-1; D gene unclear. The CDR3 sequence is 14 residues long. V lost 3 bases, J lost 0 bases, and 8 bases lay in between. CDR1 and CDR2 (germline): SEHNR, FQNEAQ (reference sequence). CDR3 coding DNA: TGTGCCAGCAGCTTTAGTACCCTGAACACTGAAGCTTTCTTT. Its translation is CASSFSTLNTEAFF.

V gene TRBV6-5 combines with J gene TRBJ1-2; D unresolved. The CDR3 consists of 13 residues. Germline loops: CDR1 MNHEY, CDR2 SVGAGI. Trimming cost V 2 bases and J 5 bases, with 9 bases left between them. The CDR3 protein is CASSYNREYGYTF. The DNA of the CDR3 is TGTGCCAGCAGTTACAACAGAGAGTATGGCTACACCTTC.

The rearrangement joins TRBV6-5 to TRBJ1-2, with TRBD1 matching 7 bases. Germline V CDR1 and CDR2: MNHEY, SVGAGI. V gave up 0 bases and J gave up 7 bases; unmatched junction bases: 5. The length of the CDR3 is 14 residues. In DNA form, the CDR3 reads TGTGCCAGCAGTTACTCGATACAGGGGTCTGGCTACACCTTC. It codes for CASSYSIQGSGYTF.

This clone was counted only a few times. This chain connects TRBV7-6 to TRBJ2-2; TRBD1 matches at 12 bases. CDR3 length equals 18 residues. The V gene's germline CDR1 is SGHVS and CDR2 FNYEAQ. The J segment lost 1 base and the V segment lost 3 bases, leaving 6 bases of the junction unmatched. The CDR3 coding sequence is TGTGCCAGCAGCTTGGGGGGACAGGGGGCAAAGAACACCGGGGAGCTGTTTTTT. Amino acids: CASSLGGQGAKNTGELFF.

The chain carries TRBV18 and TRBJ1-1, with D tentatively TRBD1 (6 bases). The germline V gene encodes CDR1 KGHSH and CDR2 LQKENI. This CDR3 spans 12 amino acids. Deletions cut 4 bases from V and 7 bases from J, with 10 bases between. In DNA, the CDR3 is TGTGCCAGCTCACAAGGACAGTTTGAAGCTTTCTTT. It translates to CASSQGQFEAFF.

The rearrangement links TRBV19 to TRBJ1-3, with unresolved D. Germline lookup yields CDR1 LNHDA and CDR2 SQIVND (reference sequence). The CDR3 totals 13 residues. V shed 7 bases and J shed 5 bases, with 12 bases lying between them. Written as DNA, the CDR3 is TGTGCCAGTACCGGATTATCTAGAAACACCATATATTTT. Amino acid sequence: CASTGLSRNTIYF.

The chain uses TRBV29-1 and TRBJ2-5; 8 bases are shared with TRBD2. The germline gives CDR1 SQVTM, CDR2 ANQGSEA. CDR3 length: 13 amino acids. V was clipped by 8 bases and J by 5 bases; unmatched bases: 10. CDR3 DNA: TGCAGCACTCCCGGACTAGCTGGGGAGACCCAGTACTTC. This codes for CSTPGLAGETQYF.

The chain couples TRBV10-2 to TRBJ2-3; the D is unclear. The CDR3 covers 14 residues. Germline V lookup: CDR1 WSHSY, CDR2 SAAADI. Trimming removed 3 bases from V and 4 bases from J, with 11 bases in between. The CDR3: CASSDSRRSDTQYF. CDR3 coding DNA: TGCGCCAGCAGTGATTCGCGGCGCTCAGATACGCAGTATTTT.

This clone was seen more than once but under ten times. The chain couples TRBV7-3 to TRBJ2-2; D possibly corresponds to TRBD2 (6 bases). The V end was cut by 4 bases, the J end by 7 bases, with 10 bases between. CDR1 SGHTA and CDR2 FQGTGA come from the germline V gene. CDR3 length: 13 amino acids. The chain's CDR3 is CASSYGGLGELFF. DNA of the CDR3: TGTGCCAGCAGCTATGGGGGACTCGGGGAGCTGTTTTTT.

This clone was detected a few times. The chain uses TRBV5-1 and TRBJ1-1; TRBD1 might be the D (5 bases). This CDR3 has 14 residues. In germline, CDR1 is SGHRS, CDR2 YFSETQ. Deletions cut 2 bases from V and 5 bases from J, with 13 bases between. CDR3 amino acids: CASSFYPGGTEAFF. DNA for the CDR3: TGCGCCAGCAGCTTCTACCCTGGGGGTACTGAAGCTTTCTTT.